This T cell receptor beta chain was profiled in a study of chemoradiotherapy in HPV16-positive cancers. Study at large: A couple of HPV16-positive patients' cells yielded candidate HPV-specific clones and common motifs. Broader study findings: Candidate HPV-specific clones and E7-related TCR motifs grew in tumor during treatment.

Clones were sequenced by immunoSEQ multiplex PCR, and TCRdb holds only the in-frame ones, with some missing. Among 20,000 or so clones, approximately 87% were seen once, and the ten largest hold approximately 2.5%. Repeated repertoire sampling spanned the course of chemoradiotherapy. For this clone: The antigen is undetermined.

Trimming stripped 0 bases from V and 5 bases from J, with 7 bases between. CDR3 size: 13 residues. In germline, CDR1 is MNHEY, CDR2 SVGAGI. The V and J genes are TRBV6-5 and TRBJ1-1; a weak D match, TRBD1 (5 bases). The receptor comes from a human donor with HPV-associated anogenital cancer. The source material was blood, sampled from a patient who underwent chemoradiotherapy. The CDR3 DNA follows: TGTGCCAGCAGTTACTCTGGGGGGACTGAAGCTTTCTTT. Its protein is CASSYSGGTEAFF.